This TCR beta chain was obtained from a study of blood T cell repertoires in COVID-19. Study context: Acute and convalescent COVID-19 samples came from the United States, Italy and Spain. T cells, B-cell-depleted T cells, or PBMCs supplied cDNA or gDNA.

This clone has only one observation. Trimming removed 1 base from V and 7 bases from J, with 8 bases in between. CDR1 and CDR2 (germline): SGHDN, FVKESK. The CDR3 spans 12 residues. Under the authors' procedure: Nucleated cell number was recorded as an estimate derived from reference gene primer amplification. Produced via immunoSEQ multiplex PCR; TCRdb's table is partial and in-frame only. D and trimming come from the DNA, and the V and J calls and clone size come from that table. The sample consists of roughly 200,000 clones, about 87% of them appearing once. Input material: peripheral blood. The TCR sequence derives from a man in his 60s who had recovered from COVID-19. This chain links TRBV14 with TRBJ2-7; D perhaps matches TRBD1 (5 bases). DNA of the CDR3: TGTGCCAGCAGCCAAGGGGGCTTTGAGCAGTACTTC. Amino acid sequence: CASSQGGFEQYF.